A selection of T cell receptor beta chains follows, all from one sample in a study of blood T cells in healthy people across ages. TCRdb itself ran the 5' RACE reads through MiXCR, one entry per CDR3 protein. The table lists around 1.5 million distinct CDR3 sequences, around 36% of them singletons, with 11% in the top ten. The sample was blood. The receptors stem from a woman in her 30s in good health. The CDR3 runs from the conserved cysteine through the conserved F or W. The D gene is left open where the match is weak. The size field is filled for only some rows; it gives once, few, many or a size class.

DNA: TGCAGTGCTGTCAAGGTGAGCTCCTACGAGCAGTACTTC
CDR3: CSAVKVSSYEQYF
D: .
size: .
J: TRBJ2-7
V: TRBV20-1

DNA: TGTGCCAGCAGCTTAGCTTGGGGGAACGAGCAGTACTTC
CDR3: CASSLAWGNEQYF
D: .
size: .
J: TRBJ2-7
V: TRBV7-9

DNA: TGTGCCAGCAGCGCAGATCCCTCGGGACTAGCGGGAGTCTTAGCCAATGAGCAGTTCTTC
CDR3: CASSADPSGLAGVLANEQFF
D: TRBD2
size: .
J: TRBJ2-1
V: TRBV9

DNA: TGCAGTGCCACGGGGGCTAGCGGGGGCACAGATACGCAGTATTTT
CDR3: CSATGASGGTDTQYF
D: TRBD2
size: .
J: TRBJ2-3
V: TRBV20-1

DNA: TGTGCCAGCAGCTTAGTTGCTGAGCAGTTCTTC
CDR3: CASSLVAEQFF
D: .
size: many
J: TRBJ2-1
V: TRBV11-2

DNA: TGTGCCAGCAGCTTATGGTTCAGCCACGAGGCCCAGTACTTC
CDR3: CASSLWFSHEAQYF
D: .
size: once
J: TRBJ2-5
V: TRBV11-2

DNA: TGTGCCAGCAGCTTAACCGTATTACTAGCGGGATCTCAAGAGACCCAGTACTTC
CDR3: CASSLTVLLAGSQETQYF
D: TRBD2
size: few
J: TRBJ2-5
V: TRBV7-2

DNA: TGCAGTGCTGACCCCCTCGACAGGTATAGCAATCAGCCCCAGCATTTT
CDR3: CSADPLDRYSNQPQHF
D: .
size: few
J: TRBJ1-5
V: TRBV20-1

DNA: TGTGCCGCAAAACGCGCCGGGACAGGGAACGAAAAACTGTTTTTT
CDR3: CAAKRAGTGNEKLFF
D: TRBD1
size: few
J: TRBJ1-4
V: TRBV7-3

DNA: TGTGCCAGCAGTGTCAGTTCTCCGCGACAGGGAAGGACCTACGAGCAGTACTTC
CDR3: CASSVSSPRQGRTYEQYF
D: TRBD1
size: few
J: TRBJ2-7
V: TRBV6-5

DNA: TGTGTCAGCAGCCAAGTCGGCGGGGTAGAGACCCAGTACTTC
CDR3: CVSSQVGGVETQYF
D: .
size: .
J: TRBJ2-5
V: TRBV3-1

DNA: TGTGCCAGCAGGGCGATTAACACTGAAGCTTTCTTT
CDR3: CASRAINTEAFF
D: .
size: .
J: TRBJ1-1
V: TRBV2

DNA: TGTGCCAGCAGTTATCCGGGACAAGAGACCCTGTACTTC
CDR3: CASSYPGQETLYF
D: .
size: .
J: TRBJ2-5
V: TRBV6-6

DNA: TGTGCCAGCAGCTCCCGGACTAGTCCTAAGGTCGATGAGCAGTTCTTC
CDR3: CASSSRTSPKVDEQFF
D: TRBD2
size: .
J: TRBJ2-1
V: TRBV7-6

DNA: TGTGCCAGCACGACAGGGAAATACGCTGAAGCTTTCTTT
CDR3: CASTTGKYAEAFF
D: TRBD1
size: .
J: TRBJ1-1
V: TRBV27

DNA: TGTGCCAGCAGCTTAGACTACCGGCCGTCGGGGGAGCAGTTCTTC
CDR3: CASSLDYRPSGEQFF
D: .
size: .
J: TRBJ2-1
V: TRBV7-9

DNA: TGCGCCAGCAGCCAAGATCAAGTTTATCAGCCCCAGCATTTT
CDR3: CASSQDQVYQPQHF
D: .
size: few
J: TRBJ1-5
V: TRBV4-1

DNA: TGTGCCAGCAGCCAAGGCGGGGCGAGGAAGTTCTTC
CDR3: CASSQGGARKFF
D: .
size: .
J: TRBJ2-1
V: TRBV3-1

DNA: TGCGCCTGCAGCTTGCAAGAGGCCCAGTACTTC
CDR3: CACSLQEAQYF
D: .
size: once
J: TRBJ2-5
V: TRBV5-1

DNA: TGCGCCAGCAGCTTTGACGGCCAAGCAGATACGCAGTATTTT
CDR3: CASSFDGQADTQYF
D: .
size: .
J: TRBJ2-3
V: TRBV5-1

DNA: TGTGCCAGCAGCCAGGATAGCCTCTATGGCCGCACCTTC
CDR3: CASSQDSLYGRTF
D: .
size: .
J: TRBJ1-2
V: TRBV12-3/TRBV12-4

DNA: TGCGCCAGCAGCGGGAGCGGGAGTGGCAATGAGCAGTTCTTC
CDR3: CASSGSGSGNEQFF
D: TRBD2
size: .
J: TRBJ2-1
V: TRBV5-1

DNA: TGTGCCAGCAGTGAAAATCGGGGGGGCTTGAGGAAAAACATTCAGTACTTC
CDR3: CASSENRGGLRKNIQYF
D: TRBD2
size: few
J: TRBJ2-4
V: TRBV6-1

DNA: TGTGCCAGCAGTCAACGGACAGGGTGGTACGAGCAGTACTTC
CDR3: CASSQRTGWYEQYF
D: TRBD1
size: .
J: TRBJ2-7
V: TRBV6-6

DNA: TGTGCCAGCAGTTTGACAGGGGGCCAAACTGAAGCTTTCTTT
CDR3: CASSLTGGQTEAFF
D: TRBD1
size: few
J: TRBJ1-1
V: TRBV27

DNA: TGTGCCAGCAAGATAACCCTACGGACTGAAGCTTTCTTT
CDR3: CASKITLRTEAFF
D: .
size: .
J: TRBJ1-1
V: TRBV28

DNA: TGTGCCAGCAGCTTGCTCCCCAGGCTAATCACAGATACGCAGTATTTT
CDR3: CASSLLPRLITDTQYF
D: .
size: .
J: TRBJ2-3
V: TRBV11-2

DNA: TGCAGTGCTAGAGAGTGGGCTAGCCCGGCCAATGAGCAGTTCTTC
CDR3: CSAREWASPANEQFF
D: .
size: .
J: TRBJ2-1
V: TRBV20-1

DNA: TGTGCCAGCAGTTTGGGTAGCGCTAGTACCCAGTACTTC
CDR3: CASSLGSASTQYF
D: .
size: .
J: TRBJ2-7
V: TRBV27

DNA: TGCGCCAGCATGAAAGGGACAGGGCTGAACACTGAAGCTTTCTTT
CDR3: CASMKGTGLNTEAFF
D: TRBD1
size: .
J: TRBJ1-1
V: TRBV5-1

DNA: TGTGCCAGCACCGGTAGCGGGGCCAGATACACAGATACGCAGTATTTT
CDR3: CASTGSGARYTDTQYF
D: TRBD2
size: .
J: TRBJ2-3
V: TRBV5-5

DNA: TGTGCCAGCAGCTTAGCCCTAGCGGGGGAAGCGGATGAGCAGTTCTTC
CDR3: CASSLALAGEADEQFF
D: TRBD2
size: .
J: TRBJ2-1
V: TRBV11-1

DNA: TGTGCCAGCAGTTACCTTACCGGGGAGCGGTCCTACGAGCAGTACTTC
CDR3: CASSYLTGERSYEQYF
D: .
size: .
J: TRBJ2-7
V: TRBV6-2/TRBV6-3

DNA: TGCAGTGCTAGACCCCGGACAGGGGGCTACTATGGCTACACCTTC
CDR3: CSARPRTGGYYGYTF
D: TRBD1
size: few
J: TRBJ1-2
V: TRBV20-1

DNA: TGTGCCAGCTCACCACTAGTAGTCCGGAATGAGCAGTTCTTC
CDR3: CASSPLVVRNEQFF
D: .
size: many
J: TRBJ2-1
V: TRBV18

DNA: TGTGCCAGCGCCTATGGAGAGACCCAGTACTTC
CDR3: CASAYGETQYF
D: .
size: .
J: TRBJ2-5
V: TRBV6-2/TRBV6-3

DNA: TGCAGCGTTGATTTCCGGGACAGGGTCCAAGAGACCCAGTACTTC
CDR3: CSVDFRDRVQETQYF
D: TRBD1
size: .
J: TRBJ2-5
V: TRBV29-1

DNA: TGTGCCAGCAGTACTACAGGGAAATTGGATACGCAGTATTTT
CDR3: CASSTTGKLDTQYF
D: .
size: .
J: TRBJ2-3
V: TRBV25-1

DNA: TGTGCCAGCAGCTTGGAAAGGTCCCACACTGAAGCTTTCTTT
CDR3: CASSLERSHTEAFF
D: .
size: few
J: TRBJ1-1
V: TRBV5-6

DNA: TGTGCCAGCAGCTTGGCCCAGGGAGAACAGACCCAGTACTTC
CDR3: CASSLAQGEQTQYF
D: .
size: .
J: TRBJ2-5
V: TRBV5-4

DNA: TGTGCCAGCAGTACGGGGCTCATGAATGAGCAGTTCTTC
CDR3: CASSTGLMNEQFF
D: .
size: .
J: TRBJ2-1
V: TRBV6-6

DNA: TGCAGTGCTAGTCCCTGGCTAGCGGGGCTGAACACCGGGGAGCTGTTTTTT
CDR3: CSASPWLAGLNTGELFF
D: TRBD2
size: few
J: TRBJ2-2
V: TRBV20-1

DNA: TGTGCCAGCAGCTTAACCTCGACAGGCCTTAACTATGGCTACACCTTC
CDR3: CASSLTSTGLNYGYTF
D: .
size: .
J: TRBJ1-2
V: TRBV11-2

DNA: TGCAGTGCTTCCTATCCCCGGGACATCAATCAGCCCCAGCATTTT
CDR3: CSASYPRDINQPQHF
D: .
size: few
J: TRBJ1-5
V: TRBV20-1

DNA: TGTGCCAGCAGCTTAGGGATAGGGACCAACTATGGCTACACCTTC
CDR3: CASSLGIGTNYGYTF
D: .
size: .
J: TRBJ1-2
V: TRBV7-2

DNA: TGTGCCTGGAGTGTATGGGGCGGTGTGGGGGGTAACATTCAGTACTTC
CDR3: CAWSVWGGVGGNIQYF
D: .
size: few
J: TRBJ2-4
V: TRBV30

DNA: TGTGCCAGCAGCCAAGGGGACGTCCGAGGGAACATTCAGTACTTC
CDR3: CASSQGDVRGNIQYF
D: .
size: .
J: TRBJ2-4
V: TRBV3-1

DNA: TGTGCCAGCAGTCAGGGGAGGTTCACCGGGGAGCTGTTTTTT
CDR3: CASSQGRFTGELFF
D: .
size: .
J: TRBJ2-2
V: TRBV27

DNA: TGTGCCAGCAGTTTCCAAGGACGGAACTACGAGCAGTACTTC
CDR3: CASSFQGRNYEQYF
D: .
size: many
J: TRBJ2-7
V: TRBV7-8

DNA: TGCGCCAGCAGCCAACAGGGTAATTCACCCCTCCACTTT
CDR3: CASSQQGNSPLHF
D: .
size: few
J: TRBJ1-6
V: TRBV4-1

DNA: TGCAGCGCAAAGGGGTTTACTGGGGGCACTGAAGCTTTCTTT
CDR3: CSAKGFTGGTEAFF
D: .
size: many
J: TRBJ1-1
V: TRBV29-1

DNA: TGTGCCAGCAGCCCCCCTTTTAGGGCAGGGTTAAATGAGCAGTTCTTC
CDR3: CASSPPFRAGLNEQFF
D: .
size: .
J: TRBJ2-1
V: TRBV7-9

DNA: TGTGCCAGCAGCTTTAGCAGGGGGGACTATGGCTACACCTTC
CDR3: CASSFSRGDYGYTF
D: TRBD1
size: many
J: TRBJ1-2
V: TRBV9

DNA: TGCGCCAGCAGCTTGGGGGGGACGTCCGTAGATACGCAGTATTTT
CDR3: CASSLGGTSVDTQYF
D: .
size: .
J: TRBJ2-3
V: TRBV5-1

DNA: TGTGCCAGCAGCTTAGAGCGGAACCCTCTGAGGTTTCAGCCCCAGCATTTT
CDR3: CASSLERNPLRFQPQHF
D: .
size: few
J: TRBJ1-5
V: TRBV11-2